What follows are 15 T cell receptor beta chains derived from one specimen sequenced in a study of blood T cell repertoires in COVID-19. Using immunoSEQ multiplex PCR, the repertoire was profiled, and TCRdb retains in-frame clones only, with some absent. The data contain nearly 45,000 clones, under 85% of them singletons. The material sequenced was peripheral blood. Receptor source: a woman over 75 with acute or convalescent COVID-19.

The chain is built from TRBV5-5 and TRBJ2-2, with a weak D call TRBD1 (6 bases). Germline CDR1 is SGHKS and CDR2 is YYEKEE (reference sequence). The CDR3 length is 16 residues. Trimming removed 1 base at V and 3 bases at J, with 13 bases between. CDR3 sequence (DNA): TGTGCCAGCAGCTTGACCAGGGGCCCCTACACCGGGGAGCTGTTTTTT. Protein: CASSLTRGPYTGELFF.

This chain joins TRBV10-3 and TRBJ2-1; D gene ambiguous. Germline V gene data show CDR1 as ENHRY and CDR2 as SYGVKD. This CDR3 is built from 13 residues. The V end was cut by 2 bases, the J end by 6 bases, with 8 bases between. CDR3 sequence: CAISEVTINEQFF. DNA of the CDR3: TGTGCCATCAGTGAGGTAACTATCAATGAGCAGTTCTTC.

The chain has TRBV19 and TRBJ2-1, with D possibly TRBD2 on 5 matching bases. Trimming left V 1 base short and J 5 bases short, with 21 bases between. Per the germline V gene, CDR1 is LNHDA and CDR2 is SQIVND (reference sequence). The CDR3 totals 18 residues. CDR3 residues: CASSIGWRGKSTNNEQFF. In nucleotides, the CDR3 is TGTGCCAGTAGTATAGGGTGGAGAGGGAAATCCACGAACAATGAGCAGTTCTTC. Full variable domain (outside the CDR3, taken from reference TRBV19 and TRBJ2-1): DGGITQSPKYLFRKEGQNVTLSCEQNLNHDAMYWYRQDPGQGLRLIYYSQIVNDFQKGDIAEGYSVSREKKESFPLTVTSAQKNPTAFYLCASSIGWRGKSTNNEQFFGPGTRLTVL.

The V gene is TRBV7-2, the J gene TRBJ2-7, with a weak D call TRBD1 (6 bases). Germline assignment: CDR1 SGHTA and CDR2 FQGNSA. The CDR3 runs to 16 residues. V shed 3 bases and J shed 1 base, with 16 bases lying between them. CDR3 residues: CASSLDRDIGSYEQYF. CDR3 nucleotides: TGTGCCAGCAGCTTGGACCGGGACATCGGGTCCTACGAGCAGTACTTC. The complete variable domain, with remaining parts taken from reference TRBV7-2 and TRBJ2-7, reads GAGVSQSPSNKVTEKGKDVELRCDPISGHTALYWYRQSLGQGLEFLIYFQGNSAPDKSGLPSDRFSAERTGGSVSTLTIQRTQQEDSAVYLCASSLDRDIGSYEQYFGPGTRLTVT.

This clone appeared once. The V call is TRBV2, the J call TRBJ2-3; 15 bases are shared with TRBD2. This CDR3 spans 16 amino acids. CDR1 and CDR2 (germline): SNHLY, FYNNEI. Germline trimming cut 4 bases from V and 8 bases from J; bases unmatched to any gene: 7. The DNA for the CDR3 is TGTGCCAGCAGTGCTGGACTAGCGGGAGGGCCTGGTACGCAGTATTTT. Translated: CASSAGLAGGPGTQYF.

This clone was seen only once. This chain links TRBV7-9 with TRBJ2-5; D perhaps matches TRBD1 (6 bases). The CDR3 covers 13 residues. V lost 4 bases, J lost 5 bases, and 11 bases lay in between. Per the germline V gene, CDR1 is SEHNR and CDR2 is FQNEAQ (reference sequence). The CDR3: CASSSPGAETQYF. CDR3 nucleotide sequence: TGTGCCAGCAGCTCTCCAGGGGCCGAGACCCAGTACTTC.

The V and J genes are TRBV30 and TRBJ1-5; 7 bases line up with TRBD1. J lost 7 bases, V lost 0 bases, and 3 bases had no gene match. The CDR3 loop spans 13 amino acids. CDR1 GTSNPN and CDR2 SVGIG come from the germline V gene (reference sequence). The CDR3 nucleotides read TGTGCCTGGAGTGTAGGGGGCTGGCAGCCCCAGCATTTT. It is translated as CAWSVGGWQPQHF.

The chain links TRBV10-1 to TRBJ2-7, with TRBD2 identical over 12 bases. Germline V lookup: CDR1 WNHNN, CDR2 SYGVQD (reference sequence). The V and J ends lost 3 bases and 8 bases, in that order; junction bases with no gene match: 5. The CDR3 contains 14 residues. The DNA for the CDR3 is TGCGCCAGCAGTGACTCCGGACTAGCGGGAAAGCAGTACTTC. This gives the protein CASSDSGLAGKQYF.

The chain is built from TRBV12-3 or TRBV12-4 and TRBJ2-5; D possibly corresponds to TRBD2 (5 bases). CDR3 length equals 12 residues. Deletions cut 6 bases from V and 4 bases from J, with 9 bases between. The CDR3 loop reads CASRAGGETQYF. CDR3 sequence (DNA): TGTGCCAGCAGGGCGGGTGGAGAGACCCAGTACTTC.

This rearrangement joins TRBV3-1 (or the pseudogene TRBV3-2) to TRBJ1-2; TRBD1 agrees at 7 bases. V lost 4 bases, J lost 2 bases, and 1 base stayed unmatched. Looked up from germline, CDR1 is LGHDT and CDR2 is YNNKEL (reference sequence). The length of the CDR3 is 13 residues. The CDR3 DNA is TGTGCCAGCAGCCCCAGGGGGAACTATGGCTACACCTTC. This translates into CASSPRGNYGYTF.

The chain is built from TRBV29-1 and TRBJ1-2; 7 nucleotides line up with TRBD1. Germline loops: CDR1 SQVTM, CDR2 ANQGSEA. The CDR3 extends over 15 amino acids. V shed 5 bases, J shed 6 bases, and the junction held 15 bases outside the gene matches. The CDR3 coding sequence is TGCAGCGTTTATACTCCTAGGACAGGCGAGAATGGCTACACCTTC. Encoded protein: CSVYTPRTGENGYTF.

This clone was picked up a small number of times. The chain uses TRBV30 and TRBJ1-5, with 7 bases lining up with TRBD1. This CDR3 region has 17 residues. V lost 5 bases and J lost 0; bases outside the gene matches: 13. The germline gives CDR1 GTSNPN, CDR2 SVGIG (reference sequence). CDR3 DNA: TGTGCCTGGGACGCCTCCGGGACAGTCAATAGCAATCAGCCCCAGCATTTT. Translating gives CAWDASGTVNSNQPQHF.

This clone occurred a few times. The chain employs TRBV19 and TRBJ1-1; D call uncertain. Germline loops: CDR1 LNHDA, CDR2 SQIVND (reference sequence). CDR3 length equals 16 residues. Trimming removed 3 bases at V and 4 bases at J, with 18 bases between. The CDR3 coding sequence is TGTGCCAGTAGTATTTCGGGTGGGAGTCAGTTCACTGAAGCTTTCTTT. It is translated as CASSISGGSQFTEAFF.

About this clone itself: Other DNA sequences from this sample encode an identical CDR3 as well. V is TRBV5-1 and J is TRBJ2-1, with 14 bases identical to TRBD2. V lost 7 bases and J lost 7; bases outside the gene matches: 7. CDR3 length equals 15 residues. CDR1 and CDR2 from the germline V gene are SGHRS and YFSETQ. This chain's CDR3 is CASSPGTSGRNEQFF. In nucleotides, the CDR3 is TGCGCCAGCTCCCCAGGGACTAGCGGGAGAAATGAGCAGTTCTTC.

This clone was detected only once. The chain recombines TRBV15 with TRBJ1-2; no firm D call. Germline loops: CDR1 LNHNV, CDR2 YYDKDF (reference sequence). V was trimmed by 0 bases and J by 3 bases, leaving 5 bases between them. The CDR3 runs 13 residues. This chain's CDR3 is CATSREADYGYTF. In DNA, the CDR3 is TGTGCCACCAGCAGAGAGGCAGACTATGGCTACACCTTC.